This T cell receptor beta chain is from a study of Graves' ophthalmopathy and Graves' hyperthyroidism. General study results and limits: Classification of ophthalmopathy versus stable hyperthyroidism by a 13-signature model yielded around 90% sensitivity and around 80% specificity. Clonotypes were expanded in thyroid at above 0.001 frequency, and most also appeared in blood.

This clonotype was found many times. No antigen is known for it. Uncontrolled infections, other autoimmune diseases, pregnancy or lactation barred patients from enrollment. Clinical symptoms, serum thyroxine, TRAb, thyroid ultrasound and orbital computed tomography were relied on for diagnosis. The germline V gene has CDR1 LGHNA and CDR2 YSLEER. The CDR3 loop spans 17 amino acids. V lost 4 bases and J lost 2, with 20 bases in between. Amplified TCR beta CDR3 regions were obtained using RNA transcripts as template. The first-round RT-PCR employed HTBI primers together with the Qiagen OneStep RT-PCR kit. A multiplex PCR was then performed as the second round. TCRdb re-called the multiplex PCR reads with MiXCR, one entry per CDR3 protein. The repertoire holds 900,000 to 1,200,000 distinct CDR3 sequences, with about two fifths as singletons.

This TCR derives from an adult man with Graves' hyperthyroidism. The V gene is TRBV4-3, the J gene TRBJ1-2; perhaps TRBD1 as D (5 bases). The sample comprised peripheral blood or thyroid tissue (not recorded which). CDR3 loop: CASSPTSMQGANYGYTF. Written as DNA, the CDR3 is TGCGCCAGCAGCCCTACAAGCATGCAGGGTGCGAACTATGGCTACACCTTC.